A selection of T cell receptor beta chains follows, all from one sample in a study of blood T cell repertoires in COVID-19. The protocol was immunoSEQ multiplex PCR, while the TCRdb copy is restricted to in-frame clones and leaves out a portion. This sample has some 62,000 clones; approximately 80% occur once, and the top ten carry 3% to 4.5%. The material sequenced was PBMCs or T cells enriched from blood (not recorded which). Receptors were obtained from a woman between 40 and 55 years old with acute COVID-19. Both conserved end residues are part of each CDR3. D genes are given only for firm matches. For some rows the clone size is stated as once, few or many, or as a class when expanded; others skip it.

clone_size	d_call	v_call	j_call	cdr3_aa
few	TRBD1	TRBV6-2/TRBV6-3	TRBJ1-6	CASSYSGWTGGKSPLHF
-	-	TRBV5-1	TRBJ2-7	CASSPKPGEQYF
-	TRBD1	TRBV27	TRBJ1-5	CASSLRGGGNQPQHF
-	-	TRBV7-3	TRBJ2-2	CASSPTVVGAGELFF
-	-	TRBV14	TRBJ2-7	CASSQKPEDF
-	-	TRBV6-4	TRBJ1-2	CASSPLHNRDTDLYGYTF
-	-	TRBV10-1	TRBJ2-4	CASSRGSLGKNIQYF
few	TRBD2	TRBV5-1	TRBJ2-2	CASSSSGGGELFF
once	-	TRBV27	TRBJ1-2	CASNLGGFGGYTF
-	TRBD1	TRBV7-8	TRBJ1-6	CASRRTTFGQGNSPLHF
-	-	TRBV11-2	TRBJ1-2	CASSFSSPMPNGYTF
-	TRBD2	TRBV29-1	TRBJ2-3	CSVGGTSGSDTQYF
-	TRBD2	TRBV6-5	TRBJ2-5	CASSYFRPGGAETQYF
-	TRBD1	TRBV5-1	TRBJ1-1	CASSLGGLEGLSLEAFF
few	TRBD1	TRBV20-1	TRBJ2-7	CSASDRVYEQYF
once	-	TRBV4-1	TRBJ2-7	CASSQDRAGYPYEQYF
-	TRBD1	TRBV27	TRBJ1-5	CASSPTDRGPDQPQHF
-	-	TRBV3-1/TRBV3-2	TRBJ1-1	CASSQRGSRNTEAFF
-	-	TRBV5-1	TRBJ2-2	CASSLGGINTGELFF
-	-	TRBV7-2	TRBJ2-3	CASTPGGLALTRAQYF
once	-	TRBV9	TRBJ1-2	CASSVASQGKSNGYTF
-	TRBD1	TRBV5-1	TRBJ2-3	CASSQDRGAYSTDTQYF
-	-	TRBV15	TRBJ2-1	CATSRVDSSYNEQFF
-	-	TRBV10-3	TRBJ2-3	CAISEPQAGEDTQYF
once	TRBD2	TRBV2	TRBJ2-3	CASSGPGRTPTDTQYF
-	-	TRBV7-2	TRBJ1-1	CASSLWASEAFF
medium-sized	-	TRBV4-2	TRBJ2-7	CASSQGLEGDEQYF
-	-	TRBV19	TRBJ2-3	CASSPGLEGDTQYF
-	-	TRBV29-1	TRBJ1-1	CSGKQGRDTEAFF
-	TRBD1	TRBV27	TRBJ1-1	CASSFLDRGTEAFF
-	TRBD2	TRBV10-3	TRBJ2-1	CAIGGRDNEQFF
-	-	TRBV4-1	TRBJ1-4	CASSQAEQGSGEKLFF
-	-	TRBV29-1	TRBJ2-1	CSVYRVRNEQFF
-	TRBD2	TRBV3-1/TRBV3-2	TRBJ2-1	CASSPPLGTSGRGSYNEQFF
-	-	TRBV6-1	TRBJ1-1	CASSGEMNTEAFF
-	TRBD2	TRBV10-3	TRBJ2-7	CASRLAGGPGGEQYF
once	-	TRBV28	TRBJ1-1	CASSRRTENTEAFF
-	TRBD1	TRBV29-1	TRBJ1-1	CSVEGTGGSVRAFF
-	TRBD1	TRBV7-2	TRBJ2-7	CASSLQTGADQYF
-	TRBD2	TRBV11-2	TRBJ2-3	CASSGGLAGLGDTQYF
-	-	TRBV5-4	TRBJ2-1	CASSLPLGDEQFF
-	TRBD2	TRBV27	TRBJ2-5	CASRRIGTSGGLQETQYF
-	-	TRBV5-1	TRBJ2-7	CASSLRGATYEQYF
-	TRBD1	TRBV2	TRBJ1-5	CASTGQGAGQPQHF
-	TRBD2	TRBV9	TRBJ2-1	CASSVEGTSASEQFF
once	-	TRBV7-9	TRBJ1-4	CASSLVTGNEKLFF
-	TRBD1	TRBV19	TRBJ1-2	CASSISWTGGNYGYTF
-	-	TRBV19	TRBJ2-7	CASSAAVRGYEQYF
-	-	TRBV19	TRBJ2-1	CASSIPSTPKQFF
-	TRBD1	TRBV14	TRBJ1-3	CASSQVRTGHSGNTIYF
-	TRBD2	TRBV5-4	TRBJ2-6	CASRPGGTGANVLTF
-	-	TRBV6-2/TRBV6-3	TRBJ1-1	CASSPMGGPSTEAFF
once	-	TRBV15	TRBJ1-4	CATSRDRGGRATNEKLFF
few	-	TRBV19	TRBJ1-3	CASSIMGQRSGNTIYF
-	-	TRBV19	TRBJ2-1	CASSIELGSGEQFF
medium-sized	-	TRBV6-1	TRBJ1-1	CASSEPGEGRNTEAFF
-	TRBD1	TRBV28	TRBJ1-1	CASSPYRGKTEAFF
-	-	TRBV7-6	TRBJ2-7	CASSFSQGRTYEQYF
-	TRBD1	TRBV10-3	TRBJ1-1	CAISEGRQGADTEAFF